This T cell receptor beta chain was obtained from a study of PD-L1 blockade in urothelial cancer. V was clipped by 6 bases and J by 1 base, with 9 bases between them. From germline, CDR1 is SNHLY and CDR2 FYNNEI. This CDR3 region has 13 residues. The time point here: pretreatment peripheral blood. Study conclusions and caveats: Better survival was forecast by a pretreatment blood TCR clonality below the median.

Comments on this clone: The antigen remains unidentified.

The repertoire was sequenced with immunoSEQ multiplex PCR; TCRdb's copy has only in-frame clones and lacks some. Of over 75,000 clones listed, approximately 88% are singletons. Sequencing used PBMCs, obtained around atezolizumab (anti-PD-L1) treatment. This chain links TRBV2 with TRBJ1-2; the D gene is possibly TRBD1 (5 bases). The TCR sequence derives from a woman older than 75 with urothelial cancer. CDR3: CASSDSINYGYTF. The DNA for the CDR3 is TGTGCCAGCAGCGACAGTATTAACTATGGCTACACCTTC.